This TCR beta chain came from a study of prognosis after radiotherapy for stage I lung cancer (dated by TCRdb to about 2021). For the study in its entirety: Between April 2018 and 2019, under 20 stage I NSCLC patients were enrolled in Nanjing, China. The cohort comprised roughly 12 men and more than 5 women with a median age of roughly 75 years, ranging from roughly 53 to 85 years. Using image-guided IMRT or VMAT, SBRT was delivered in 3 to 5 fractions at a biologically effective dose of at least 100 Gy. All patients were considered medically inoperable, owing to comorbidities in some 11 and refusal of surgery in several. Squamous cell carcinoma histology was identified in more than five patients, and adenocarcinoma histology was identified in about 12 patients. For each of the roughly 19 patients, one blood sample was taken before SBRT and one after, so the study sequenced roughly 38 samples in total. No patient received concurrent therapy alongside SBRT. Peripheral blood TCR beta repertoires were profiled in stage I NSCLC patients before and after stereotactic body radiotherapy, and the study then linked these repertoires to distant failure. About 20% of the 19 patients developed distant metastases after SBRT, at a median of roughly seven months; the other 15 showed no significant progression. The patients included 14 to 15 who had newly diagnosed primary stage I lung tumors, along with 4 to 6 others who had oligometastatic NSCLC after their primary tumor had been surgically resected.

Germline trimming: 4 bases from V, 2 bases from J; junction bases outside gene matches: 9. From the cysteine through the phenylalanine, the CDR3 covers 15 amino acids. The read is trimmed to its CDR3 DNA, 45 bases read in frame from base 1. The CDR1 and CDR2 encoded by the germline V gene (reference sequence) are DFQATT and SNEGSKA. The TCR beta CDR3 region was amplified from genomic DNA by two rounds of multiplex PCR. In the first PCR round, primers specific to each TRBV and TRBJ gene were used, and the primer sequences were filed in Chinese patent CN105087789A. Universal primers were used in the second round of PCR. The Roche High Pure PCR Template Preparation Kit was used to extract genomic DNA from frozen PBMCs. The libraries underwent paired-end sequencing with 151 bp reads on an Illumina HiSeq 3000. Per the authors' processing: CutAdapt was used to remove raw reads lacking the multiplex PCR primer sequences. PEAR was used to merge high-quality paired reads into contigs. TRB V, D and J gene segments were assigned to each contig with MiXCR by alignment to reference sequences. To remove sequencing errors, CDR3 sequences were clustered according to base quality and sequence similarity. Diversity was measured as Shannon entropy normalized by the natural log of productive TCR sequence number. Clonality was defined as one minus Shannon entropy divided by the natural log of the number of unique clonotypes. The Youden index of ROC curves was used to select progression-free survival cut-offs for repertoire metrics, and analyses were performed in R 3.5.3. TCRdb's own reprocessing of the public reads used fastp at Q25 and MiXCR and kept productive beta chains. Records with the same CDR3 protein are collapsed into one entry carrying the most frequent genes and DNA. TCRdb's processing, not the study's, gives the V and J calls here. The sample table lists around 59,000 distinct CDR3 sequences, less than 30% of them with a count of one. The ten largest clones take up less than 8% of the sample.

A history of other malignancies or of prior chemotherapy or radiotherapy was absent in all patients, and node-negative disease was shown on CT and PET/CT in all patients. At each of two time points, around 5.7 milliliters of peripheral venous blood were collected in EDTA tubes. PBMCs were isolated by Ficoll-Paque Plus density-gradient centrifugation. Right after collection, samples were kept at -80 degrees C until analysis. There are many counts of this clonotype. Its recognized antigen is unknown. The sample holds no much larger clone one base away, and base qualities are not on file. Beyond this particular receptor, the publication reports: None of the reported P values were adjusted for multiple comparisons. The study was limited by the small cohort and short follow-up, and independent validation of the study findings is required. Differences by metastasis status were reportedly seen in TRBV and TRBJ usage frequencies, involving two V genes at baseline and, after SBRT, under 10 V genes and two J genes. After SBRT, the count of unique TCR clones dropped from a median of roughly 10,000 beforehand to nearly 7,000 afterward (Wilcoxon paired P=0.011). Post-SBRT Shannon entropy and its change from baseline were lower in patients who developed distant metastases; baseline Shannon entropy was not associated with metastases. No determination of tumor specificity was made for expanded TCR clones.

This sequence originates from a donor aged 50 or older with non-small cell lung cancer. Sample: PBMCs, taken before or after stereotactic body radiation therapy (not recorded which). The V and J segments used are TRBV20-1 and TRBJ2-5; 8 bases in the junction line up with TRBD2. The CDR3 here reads CSAKVPAGDQETQYF. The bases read TGCAGTGCTAAAGTACCAGCGGGGGATCAAGAGACCCAGTACTTC.